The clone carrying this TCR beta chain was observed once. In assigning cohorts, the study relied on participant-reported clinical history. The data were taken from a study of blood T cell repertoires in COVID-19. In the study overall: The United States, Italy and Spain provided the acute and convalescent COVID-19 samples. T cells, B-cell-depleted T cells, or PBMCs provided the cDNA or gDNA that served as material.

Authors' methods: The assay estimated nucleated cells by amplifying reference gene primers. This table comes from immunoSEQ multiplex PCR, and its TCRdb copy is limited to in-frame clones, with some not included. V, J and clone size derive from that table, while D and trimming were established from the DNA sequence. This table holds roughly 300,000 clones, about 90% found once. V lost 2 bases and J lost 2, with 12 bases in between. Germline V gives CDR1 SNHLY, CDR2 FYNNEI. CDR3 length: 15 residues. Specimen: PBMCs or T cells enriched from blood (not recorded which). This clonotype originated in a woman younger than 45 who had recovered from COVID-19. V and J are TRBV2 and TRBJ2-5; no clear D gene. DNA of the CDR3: TGTGCCAGCAGTGAATGGGCTGGCAAGCAAGAGACCCAGTACTTC. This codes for CASSEWAGKQETQYF. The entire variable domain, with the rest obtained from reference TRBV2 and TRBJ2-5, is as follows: EPEVTQTPSHQVTQMGQEVILRCVPISNHLYFYWYRQILGQKVEFLVSFYNNEISEKSEIFDDQFSVERPDGSNFTLKIRSTKLEDSAMYFCASSEWAGKQETQYFGPGTRLLVL.